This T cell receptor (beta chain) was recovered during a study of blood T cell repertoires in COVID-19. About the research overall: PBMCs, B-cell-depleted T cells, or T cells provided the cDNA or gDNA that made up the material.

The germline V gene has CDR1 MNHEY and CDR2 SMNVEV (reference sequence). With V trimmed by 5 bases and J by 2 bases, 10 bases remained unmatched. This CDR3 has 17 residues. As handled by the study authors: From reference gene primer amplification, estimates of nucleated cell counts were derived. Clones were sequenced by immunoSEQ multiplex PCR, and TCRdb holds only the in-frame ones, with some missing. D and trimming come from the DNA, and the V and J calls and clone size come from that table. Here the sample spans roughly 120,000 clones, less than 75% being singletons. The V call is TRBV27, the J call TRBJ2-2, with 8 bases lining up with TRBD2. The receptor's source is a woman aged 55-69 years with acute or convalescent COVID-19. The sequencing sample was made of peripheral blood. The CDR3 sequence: CASSARLGGANTGELFF. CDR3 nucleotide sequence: TGTGCCAGCAGTGCGCGACTCGGGGGGGCCAACACCGGGGAGCTGTTTTTT.